Listed below are T cell receptor beta chains from one sample, sequenced in a study of shared clonotypes between healthy human individuals. Sequenced by immunoSEQ multiplex PCR; TCRdb stores in-frame clones only, minus some. Found here are some 1,900,000 clones, roughly 94% of them singletons; the top ten hold 1.2%. Sequences were obtained from naive CD8+ T cells sorted from blood. The receptors derive from a man younger than 35 in good health. Each CDR3 is given with its conserved first and last residue. A D gene is named only where the DNA matches it firmly. Size is stated for part of the rows, as once, few or many counts, or as a class when the clone is expanded.

v_gene	abundance	j_gene	d_gene	CDR3nt	CDR3aa
TRBV19	.	TRBJ2-7	.	TGTGCCAGTAGTATCGAAGTCAGCTCCTACGAGCAGTACTTC	CASSIEVSSYEQYF
TRBV2	.	TRBJ2-3	.	TGTGCCAGCAGTGATGGCAGCACAGATACGCAGTATTTT	CASSDGSTDTQYF
TRBV4-1	.	TRBJ1-4	TRBD1	TGCGCCAGCAGCCACCCGGGACAGGGAATCGATGAAAAACTGTTTTTT	CASSHPGQGIDEKLFF
TRBV11-2	once	TRBJ2-1	TRBD2	TGTGCCAGCAGCCCAAGCCCCGGACTAGCGGGGGACAATGAGCAGTTCTTC	CASSPSPGLAGDNEQFF
TRBV28	.	TRBJ1-4	TRBD1	TGTGCCAGCAGTTTACTTCGGGACAGGAGTTCCGGCGATGAAAAACTGTTTTTT	CASSLLRDRSSGDEKLFF
TRBV7-9	.	TRBJ1-2	.	TGTGCCAGCAGCTTAGGAGATCCCTATGGCTACACCTTC	CASSLGDPYGYTF
TRBV7-6	.	TRBJ2-5	TRBD2	TGTGCCAGCAGCTTAGAGGCAGGGAGGGTGGGGGAGACCCAGTACTTC	CASSLEAGRVGETQYF
TRBV27	once	TRBJ1-2	TRBD1	TGTGCCAGCAGTTACGTGAGCGGGACAGGGGATGGCTACACCTTC	CASSYVSGTGDGYTF
TRBV4-1	.	TRBJ2-7	.	TGCGCCAGCAGCCAAGAGCTGGGTCACACCTACGAGCAGTACTTC	CASSQELGHTYEQYF
TRBV27	.	TRBJ1-2	.	TGTGCCAGCAGTTTATCTGTAGGGGCCGACGGCTACACCTTC	CASSLSVGADGYTF
TRBV29-1	.	TRBJ2-5	TRBD2	TGCAGCGTGGTGACGGGGGGGGAGACCCAGTACTTC	CSVVTGGETQYF
TRBV27	.	TRBJ2-7	TRBD2	TGTGCCAGCAGCTGGTCGCTAGCGGGTTTCGAGCAGTACTTC	CASSWSLAGFEQYF
TRBV30	once	TRBJ1-4	TRBD1	TGTGCCTCCTCCGGGACAGGGGACGAAAAACTGTTTTTT	CASSGTGDEKLFF
TRBV30	.	TRBJ2-5	.	TGTGCCTGGAGTTCACACAGGTCCAGGGAGACCCAGTACTTC	CAWSSHRSRETQYF
TRBV11-2	.	TRBJ2-7	TRBD1	TGTGCCAGCAGCTTAGAGACAGGGGTCGGTCTGATTTACGAGCAGTACTTC	CASSLETGVGLIYEQYF